The 11 T cell receptor beta chains reported below all come from one sample, sequenced in a study of graft-versus-host responses after intestinal transplantation. The repertoire was sequenced with immunoSEQ multiplex PCR; TCRdb's copy has only in-frame clones and lacks some. The sample consists of about 11,000 clones, roughly a third of them appearing once. Specimen: alloreactive CD4+ T cells from a mixed lymphocyte reaction culture, collected before transplantation. Subset defined: CFSE-low proliferating T cells sorted from approximately 6-day pre-transplant mixed lymphocyte reaction (GvH or HvG direction). These receptors all come from a human patient who was an organ donor for intestinal transplantation.

This clone was observed a few times. V usage is TRBV18 and J usage is TRBJ1-4; unclear D gene. The V gene lost 2 bases and the J gene lost 4 bases, with 5 bases spanning the gap. Germline values: CDR1 KGHSH, CDR2 LQKENI. The CDR3 loop spans 13 amino acids. CDR3 sequence (DNA): TGTGCCAGCTCACCAGGGCTTAATGAAAAACTGTTTTTT. This codes for CASSPGLNEKLFF.

J is TRBJ2-3 and V is TRBV4-3, with 11 bases lining up with TRBD2. V shed 5 bases and J 2 bases; nucleotides not matched to a gene: 6. The CDR3 sequence is 16 residues long. Germline V gene data show CDR1 as LGHNA and CDR2 as YSLEER. The CDR3 loop is CASSNRLAGFTDTQYF. CDR3 DNA sequence: TGCGCCAGCAGCAACAGACTAGCGGGGTTCACAGATACGCAGTATTTT.

A word on this clone: Germline is not matched at one junction end, which may reflect a read error. The V call is TRBV5-1, the J call TRBJ2-5, with 11 bases aligning to TRBD2. CDR1 is SGHRS and CDR2 is YFSETQ in the germline V gene. The CDR3 sequence is 16 residues long. CDR3 coding DNA: TGCGCCAGCAGCTTGGGCCTAGCGGGGGGCCAAGGGACCCAGTACTTC. Encoded protein: CASSLGLAGGQGTQYF.

The chain is built from TRBV7-2 and TRBJ2-3; 9 nucleotides match TRBD2. CDR1 SGHTA and CDR2 FQGNSA come from the germline V gene. After removal of 5 bases from V and 4 bases from J, the junction contained 4 bases not matched to a gene. The CDR3 is 14 amino acids. DNA of the CDR3: TGTGCCAGCAGCCCGGGACTAGCCGCAGATACGCAGTATTTT. It codes for CASSPGLAADTQYF.

The chain is built from TRBV4-1 and TRBJ2-3; D perhaps matches TRBD2 (5 bases). This CDR3 region has 12 residues. Per germline, CDR1 MGHRA and CDR2 YSYEKL. V lost 4 bases, J lost 4 bases, and 6 bases lay in between. The CDR3 sequence: CASSLRADTQYF. CDR3 bases: TGCGCCAGCAGCCTGCGGGCAGATACGCAGTATTTT.

The V gene is TRBV5-1, the J gene TRBJ1-1, with 8 bases matching TRBD1. With 0 bases clipped from V and 1 base from J, the junction kept 2 bases outside the gene matches. The CDR3 consists of 15 residues. The germline V gene has CDR1 SGHRS and CDR2 YFSETQ. The chain's CDR3 is CASSLVTGENTEAFF. CDR3 DNA sequence: TGCGCCAGCAGCTTGGTGACAGGGGAGAACACTGAAGCTTTCTTT.

The chain recombines TRBV30 with TRBJ1-5; D remains ambiguous. The germline V gene has CDR1 GTSNPN and CDR2 SVGIG (reference sequence). There are 12 residues in the CDR3. The V and J ends lost 2 bases and 6 bases respectively, with 8 bases between them. CDR3 sequence (DNA): TGTGCCTGGAGTAGAGGGAGTCAGCCCCAGCATTTT. As protein: CAWSRGSQPQHF.

Only a few counts were recorded for this clone. This chain connects TRBV28 to TRBJ2-2; TRBD1 is a possible D gene (6 bases). Germline-derived CDR1 and CDR2 are MDHEN and SYDVKM. This CDR3 has 17 residues. V lost 3 bases and J lost 5, with 19 bases in between. In nucleotides, the CDR3 is TGTGCCAGCAGTTTGAGGCAGGGGCGGGTTATTACCGGGGAGCTGTTTTTT. Protein product: CASSLRQGRVITGELFF.

The rearrangement links TRBV7-3 to TRBJ2-1; 9 bases line up with TRBD2. J gave up 6 bases and V 4 bases, and 7 bases lay outside the gene matches. The CDR3 spans 15 residues. Germline values: CDR1 SGHTA, CDR2 FQGTGA. The CDR3 here is CASSSALAGANEQFF. CDR3 nucleotides: TGTGCCAGCAGCTCGGCCTTAGCGGGGGCCAATGAGCAGTTCTTC.

V and J are TRBV4-1 and TRBJ2-5; 8 bases align to TRBD2. The V gene's germline CDR1 is MGHRA and CDR2 YSYEKL. The CDR3 covers 16 residues. The V and J ends lost 1 base and 5 bases, in that order; junction bases with no gene match: 9. Written as DNA, the CDR3 is TGCGCCAGCAGCCAAGGCAGCGGGGGAAGAGCGGAGACCCAGTACTTC. Amino acids: CASSQGSGGRAETQYF.

This chain connects TRBV9 to TRBJ1-1; no clear D. The length of the CDR3 is 12 residues. Germline CDR1 SGDLS, CDR2 YYNGEE. Trimming cost V 1 base and J 5 bases, with 6 bases left between them. The CDR3 sequence is CASSVHGTEAFF. The CDR3 DNA reads as TGTGCCAGCAGCGTACACGGGACTGAAGCTTTCTTT.